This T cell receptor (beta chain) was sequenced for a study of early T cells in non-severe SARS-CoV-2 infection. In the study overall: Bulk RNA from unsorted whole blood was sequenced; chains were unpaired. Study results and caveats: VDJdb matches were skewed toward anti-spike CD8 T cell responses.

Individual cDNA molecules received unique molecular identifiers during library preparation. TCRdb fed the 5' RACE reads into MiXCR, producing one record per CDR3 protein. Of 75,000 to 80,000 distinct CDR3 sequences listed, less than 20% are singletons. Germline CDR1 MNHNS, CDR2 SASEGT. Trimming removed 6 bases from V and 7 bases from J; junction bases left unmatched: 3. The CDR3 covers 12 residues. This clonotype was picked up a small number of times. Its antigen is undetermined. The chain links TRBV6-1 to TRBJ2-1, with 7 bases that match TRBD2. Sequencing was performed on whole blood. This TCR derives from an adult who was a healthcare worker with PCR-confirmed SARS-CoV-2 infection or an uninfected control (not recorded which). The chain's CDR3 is CASRWGGNEQFF. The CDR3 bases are TGTGCCAGCAGGTGGGGAGGGAATGAGCAGTTCTTC.